The 19 T cell receptor beta chains given below trace back to one sample, sequenced in a study of T cell responses to AZD1222 COVID-19 vaccine. Here immunoSEQ multiplex PCR was the method, and the copy in TCRdb shows in-frame clones only, minus some. The table lists 85,000 or so clones, 80% to 95% of them singletons, with about 9.9% in the top ten. The sample consisted of peripheral blood, taken 28 days after the second AZD1222 dose. Source of these receptors: an adult who received the AZD1222 COVID-19 vaccine.

V usage is TRBV20-1 and J usage is TRBJ2-1; TRBD2 is a possible D gene (5 bases). The CDR3 is made up of 11 amino acids. Germline-derived CDR1 and CDR2 are DFQATT and SNEGSKA (reference sequence). The V gene lost 1 base and the J gene lost 10 bases, with 8 bases spanning the gap. Here the CDR3 reads CSARAKREQFF. In DNA, the CDR3 is TGCAGTGCTAGAGCAAAGCGGGAGCAGTTCTTC.

This clone has just one count. This rearrangement joins TRBV9 to TRBJ1-2; unclear D gene. V was trimmed by 4 bases and J by 4 bases, leaving 11 bases between them. The CDR3 is 13 residues long. Germline values: CDR1 SGDLS, CDR2 YYNGEE. CDR3 nucleotide sequence: TGTGCCAGCAGCCAGTCGAAAGGCTATGGCTACACCTTC. This translates into CASSQSKGYGYTF.

The chain uses TRBV30 and TRBJ1-2, with a possible D match to TRBD1 (5 bases). The CDR3 is 17 residues long. Trimming took 3 bases from V and 3 from J, leaving 23 bases between them. CDR1 is GTSNPN and CDR2 is SVGIG in the germline V gene (reference sequence). The CDR3 DNA reads TGTGCCTGGAGGCACCTTATCCGCCGGGGACGCGACTATGGCTACACCTTC. This sequence encodes CAWRHLIRRGRDYGYTF.

This clone has just one count. This chain links TRBV18 with TRBJ2-5, with 10 bases fitting TRBD2. The CDR3 covers 15 residues. The germline CDR1 and CDR2 sequences are KGHSH and LQKENI. With V trimmed by 2 bases and J by 5 bases, 5 bases remained unmatched. CDR3 nucleotides: TGTGCCAGCTCACCAGTCTCTAGCGGGGGTGAGACCCAGTACTTC. The encoded protein is CASSPVSSGGETQYF.

The J gene is TRBJ1-5, the V gene TRBV6-2 or TRBV6-3; D unresolved. There are 14 residues in the CDR3. Per germline, CDR1 MNHEY and CDR2 SVGEGT. Trimming shortened V by 0 bases and J by 6 bases, and 9 bases separated the two germline ends. CDR3 sequence (DNA): TGTGCCAGCAGTTACTCTTGGGGAGTTCAGCCCCAGCATTTT. Protein sequence: CASSYSWGVQPQHF.

The V and J genes are TRBV18 and TRBJ1-4; weak D call: TRBD1 (5 bases). Trimming pared 4 bases from V and 6 bases from J, leaving 12 bases between. Germline CDR1 and CDR2: KGHSH and LQKENI. This CDR3 has 14 residues. DNA of the CDR3: TGTGCCAGCTCACGGGACCCAAGCGATGAAAAACTGTTTTTT. It translates to CASSRDPSDEKLFF.

The rearrangement links TRBV29-1 to TRBJ2-1, with 9 bases identical to TRBD2. CDR1 SQVTM and CDR2 ANQGSEA come from the germline V gene. The CDR3 runs to 13 residues. The junction had 10 bases not matched to a gene; V was cut back by 7 bases and J by 9 bases. The CDR3 reads CSAGTSQRGEQFF. CDR3 nucleotide sequence: TGCAGCGCCGGGACTAGCCAAAGGGGTGAGCAGTTCTTC.

This chain joins TRBV7-3 and TRBJ2-1; TRBD2 matches at 14 bases. The CDR3 is made up of 16 amino acids. Germline loops: CDR1 SGHTA, CDR2 FQGTGA. V dropped 4 bases and J dropped 2; count of bases not matched to a gene: 1. CDR3 DNA sequence: TGTGCCAGCAGCTCGGGACTAGCGGGGGCCTACAATGAGCAGTTCTTC. This translates into CASSSGLAGAYNEQFF. The whole variable domain, remainder taken from reference TRBV7-3 and TRBJ2-1, is GAGVSQTPSNKVTEKGKYVELRCDPISGHTALYWYRQSLGQGPEFLIYFQGTGAADDSGLPNDRFFAVRPEGSVSTLKIQRTERGDSAVYLCASSSGLAGAYNEQFFGPGTRLTVL.

This chain connects TRBV28 to TRBJ1-2; TRBD1 matches at 8 bases. The junction had 4 bases not matched to a gene; V was cut back by 6 bases and J by 4 bases. Germline assignment: CDR1 MDHEN and CDR2 SYDVKM. The CDR3 totals 13 residues. CDR3 sequence: CASSLGQGYGYTF. Here the CDR3 DNA reads TGTGCCAGCAGCTTAGGACAGGGCTATGGCTACACCTTC.

The V gene is TRBV28, the J gene TRBJ2-1; 15 bases align to TRBD2. The CDR3 consists of 19 residues. J lost 3 bases, V lost 6 bases, and 12 bases had no gene match. CDR1 and CDR2 (germline): MDHEN, SYDVKM. CDR3 sequence reads: CASSQGTSGRSHLYNEQFF. CDR3 DNA: TGTGCCAGCAGCCAAGGGACTAGCGGGAGGTCCCACCTCTACAATGAGCAGTTCTTC.

V usage is TRBV2 and J usage is TRBJ2-7; unclear D gene. The CDR3 totals 12 residues. CDR1 and CDR2 from the germline V gene are SNHLY and FYNNEI. Trimming left V 7 bases short and J 5 bases short, with 12 bases between. As DNA, the CDR3 is TGTGCCAGCAAAGCACACGAACACGAGCAGTACTTC. This encodes CASKAHEHEQYF.

V is TRBV28 and J is TRBJ1-5; TRBD1 matches 12 bases. The CDR3 consists of 17 residues. J gave up 4 bases and V 6 bases, and 10 bases lay outside the gene matches. Germline V gene lookup returns CDR1 MDHEN and CDR2 SYDVKM. The CDR3 region is CASRDPGQGARNQPQHF. In DNA, the CDR3 is TGTGCCAGCAGGGATCCGGGACAGGGGGCGAGAAATCAGCCCCAGCATTTT.

The CDR3 DNA is TGTGCCAGCAGTTATCACCGGGGGCCGAACACCGGGGAGCTGTTTTTT. Amino acid sequence: CASSYHRGPNTGELFF. The V gene is TRBV6-2 or TRBV6-3, the J gene TRBJ2-2, with D perhaps TRBD1 or TRBD2 (6 bases each). Germline lookup yields CDR1 MNHEY and CDR2 SVGEGT. This CDR3 has 16 residues. The germline V and J ends were trimmed by 3 bases and 0 bases, with 11 bases remaining between them.

V and J are TRBV19 and TRBJ1-2; D is unresolved. The CDR3 consists of 15 residues. From germline, CDR1 is LNHDA and CDR2 SQIVND (reference sequence). V dropped 1 base and J dropped 2 bases, with 11 bases sitting between them. CDR3 sequence reads: CASSIARPVNYGYTF. CDR3 sequence (DNA): TGTGCCAGTAGTATAGCCAGACCGGTGAACTATGGCTACACCTTC.

The V and J genes are TRBV5-1 and TRBJ1-3; tentatively, D is TRBD1 (5 bases). This CDR3 comprises 16 residues. V lost 0 bases and J 0 bases, leaving 10 bases between the germline ends. Germline assignment: CDR1 SGHRS and CDR2 YFSETQ. The CDR3 sequence: CASSLGFGTSGNTIYF. The CDR3 DNA reads as TGCGCCAGCAGCTTGGGTTTCGGGACCTCTGGAAACACCATATATTTT.

The rearrangement uses TRBV6-6 and TRBJ1-1; unclear D gene. This CDR3 has 15 residues. The germline V gene has CDR1 MNHNY and CDR2 SVGAGI (reference sequence). Trimming took off 1 base at V and 1 base at J, with 10 bases between the two ends. The CDR3 sequence: CASSYYRGGNTEAFF. The CDR3 nucleotides read TGTGCCAGCAGTTACTATCGGGGTGGGAACACTGAAGCTTTCTTT.

This rearrangement joins TRBV19 to TRBJ2-7, with 10 bases aligning to TRBD1. Looked up from germline, CDR1 is LNHDA and CDR2 is SQIVND (reference sequence). V was pared by 5 bases and J by 2 bases, with 3 bases of the junction left unmatched. This CDR3 region has 14 residues. The CDR3 here is CASSLGTGAYEQYF. The CDR3 DNA follows: TGTGCCAGTAGTCTCGGGACAGGGGCCTACGAGCAGTACTTC.

This clone was found once. The rearrangement links TRBV2 to TRBJ1-1, with D perhaps matching TRBD1 (5 bases). V lost 7 bases to trimming and J lost 1 base, with 10 bases between them. The germline V gene has CDR1 SNHLY and CDR2 FYNNEI. The length of the CDR3 is 13 residues. Written as DNA, the CDR3 is TGTGCCAGCAAAAATCAGGGGAACACTGAAGCTTTCTTT. Translated: CASKNQGNTEAFF.

The V and J genes are TRBV7-6 and TRBJ2-7, with 9 nucleotides matching TRBD2. Germline V gene data show CDR1 as SGHVS and CDR2 as FNYEAQ. Trimming cost V 2 bases and J 2 bases; bases outside gene matches: 7. The length of the CDR3 is 16 residues. The chain's CDR3 is CASSLRPPSGTYEQYF. Here the CDR3 DNA reads TGTGCCAGCAGCTTACGCCCCCCTAGCGGGACCTACGAGCAGTACTTC.